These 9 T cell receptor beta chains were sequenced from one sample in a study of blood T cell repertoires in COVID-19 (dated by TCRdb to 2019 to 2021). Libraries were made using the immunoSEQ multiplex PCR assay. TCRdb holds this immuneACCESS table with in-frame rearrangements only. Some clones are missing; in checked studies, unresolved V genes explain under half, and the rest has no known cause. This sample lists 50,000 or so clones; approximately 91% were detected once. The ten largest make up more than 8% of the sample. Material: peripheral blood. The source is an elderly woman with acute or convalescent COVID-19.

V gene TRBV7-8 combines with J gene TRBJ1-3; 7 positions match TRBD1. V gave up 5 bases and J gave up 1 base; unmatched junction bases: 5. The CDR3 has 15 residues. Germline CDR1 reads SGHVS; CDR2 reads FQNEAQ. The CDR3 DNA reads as TGTGCCAGCAGCCCCAGGACAGGTTCTGGAAACACCATATATTTT. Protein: CASSPRTGSGNTIYF.

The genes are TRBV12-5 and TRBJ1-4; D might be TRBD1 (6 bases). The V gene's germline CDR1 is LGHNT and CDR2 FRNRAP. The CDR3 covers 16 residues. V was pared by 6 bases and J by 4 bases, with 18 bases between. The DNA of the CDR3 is TGTGCTAGTGGGGGTAATACAGGGACGGTTAATGAAAAACTGTTTTTT. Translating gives CASGGNTGTVNEKLFF.

For the CDR3, the DNA is TGTGCCAGCAGCACTCGGACAGGAGGGCATGGGGGAGACTATGGCTACACCTTC. Translation: CASSTRTGGHGGDYGYTF. The gene calls are TRBV5-6 and TRBJ1-2; 7 bases fit TRBD1. With V trimmed by 4 bases and J by 3 bases, 18 bases remained unmatched. Germline V gives CDR1 SGHDT, CDR2 YYEEEE. This CDR3 is built from 18 residues.

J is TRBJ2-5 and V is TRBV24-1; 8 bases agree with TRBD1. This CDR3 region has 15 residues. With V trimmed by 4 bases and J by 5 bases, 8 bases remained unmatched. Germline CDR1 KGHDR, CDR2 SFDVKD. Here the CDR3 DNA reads TGTGCCACCAGTGACCCCAGGGGGCGAAGGGAGACCCAGTACTTC. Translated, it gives CATSDPRGRRETQYF.

This CDR3 is CASSLAEAFSPLHF. In nucleotides, the CDR3 is TGTGCCAGCAGCTTGGCTGAGGCTTTTTCACCCCTCCACTTT. The chain joins TRBV7-8 to TRBJ1-6; D is unresolved. Trimming stripped 3 bases from V and 9 bases from J, with 12 bases between. This CDR3 has 14 amino acids. Germline V gives CDR1 SGHVS, CDR2 FQNEAQ.

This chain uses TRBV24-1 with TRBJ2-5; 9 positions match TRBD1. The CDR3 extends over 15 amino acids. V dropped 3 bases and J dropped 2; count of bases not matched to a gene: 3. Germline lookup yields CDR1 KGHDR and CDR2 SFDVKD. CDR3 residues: CATSDQQGAQETQYF. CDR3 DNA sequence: TGTGCCACCAGTGATCAACAGGGGGCACAAGAGACCCAGTACTTC.

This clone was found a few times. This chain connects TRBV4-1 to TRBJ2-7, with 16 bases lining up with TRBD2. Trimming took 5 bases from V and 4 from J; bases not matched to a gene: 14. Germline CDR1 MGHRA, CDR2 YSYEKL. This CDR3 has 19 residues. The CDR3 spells CASSWERGLAGGKQYEQYF. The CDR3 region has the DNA TGCGCCAGCAGCTGGGAAAGGGGACTAGCGGGAGGGAAGCAATACGAGCAGTACTTC.

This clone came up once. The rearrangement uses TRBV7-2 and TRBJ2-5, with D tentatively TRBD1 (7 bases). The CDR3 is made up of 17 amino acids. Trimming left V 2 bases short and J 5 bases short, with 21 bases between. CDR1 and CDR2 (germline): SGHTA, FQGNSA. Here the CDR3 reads CASSLRGTDLGRETQYF. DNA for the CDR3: TGTGCCAGCAGCTTACGCGGGACAGACCTAGGCCGGGAGACCCAGTACTTC.

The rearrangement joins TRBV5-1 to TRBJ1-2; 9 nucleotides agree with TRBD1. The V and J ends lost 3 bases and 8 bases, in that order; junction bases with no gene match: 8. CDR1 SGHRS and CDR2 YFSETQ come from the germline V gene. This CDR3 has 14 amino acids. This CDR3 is CASSSSGQGNGYTF. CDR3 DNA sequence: TGCGCCAGCAGCTCCTCGGGACAGGGAAACGGCTACACCTTC. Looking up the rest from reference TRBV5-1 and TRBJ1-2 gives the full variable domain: KAGVTQTPRYLIKTRGQQVTLSCSPISGHRSVSWYQQTPGQGLQFLFEYFSETQRNKGNFPGRFSGRQFSNSRSEMNVSTLELGDSALYLCASSSSGQGNGYTFGSGTRLTVV.